The entry that follows covers one TCR beta chain sequence. The source of the sample is a study of blood T cell repertoires in COVID-19. Study overall: In each case, the material was cDNA or gDNA derived from T cells, B-cell-depleted T cells, or PBMCs.

Assignments of participants to cohorts depended upon their own reported clinical history. V was clipped by 5 bases and J by 4 bases, with 11 bases between them. This CDR3 comprises 13 residues. Germline-derived CDR1 and CDR2 are WNHNN and SYGVQD (reference sequence). This table comes from immunoSEQ multiplex PCR, and its TCRdb copy is limited to in-frame clones, with some not included. Of 200,000 to 250,000 clones in the sample, roughly nine tenths are singletons; the top ten hold approximately 3.1%. This TCR was recovered from a woman aged 45-65 years in a cohort exposed to, infected with or recovered from COVID-19 (not recorded which). This chain joins TRBV10-1 and TRBJ1-1; no firm D call. The sample was PBMCs or T cells enriched from blood (not recorded which). The CDR3 nucleotides read TGCGCCAGCAGTCAGACAAGGATCACTGAAGCTTTCTTT. This encodes CASSQTRITEAFF.